This T cell receptor beta chain was retrieved from a study of Graves' ophthalmopathy and Graves' hyperthyroidism (dated by TCRdb to about 2018). As for the study more broadly: Peripheral blood was collected at initial diagnosis, before any treatment. The study used signatures of the TCR beta repertoire to tell Graves' ophthalmopathy apart from Graves' hyperthyroidism and to predict which patients would progress to ophthalmopathy. In total, approximately 130 blood samples were TCR-sequenced: around 42 ophthalmopathy, approximately 80 hyperthyroidism and approximately 17 hyperthyroidism-to-ophthalmopathy patients. To explore V-J signatures that distinguish ophthalmopathy from hyperthyroidism, a discovery set of 100 patients was enrolled, made up of approximately 45 with ophthalmopathy and fewer than 60 with stable hyperthyroidism. An independent validation cohort was composed of roughly 19 hyperthyroidism patients and about 17 patients who later progressed from hyperthyroidism to ophthalmopathy. In roughly 6 hyperthyroidism patients, T-cell repertoires of thyroid tissue and blood were compared. Following sampling, methimazole starting at 30 mg daily was administered to hyperthyroidism patients, and high-dose intravenous methylprednisolone was administered to ophthalmopathy patients.

For repertoire sequencing, TCR beta CDR3 regions were amplified from RNA transcripts. HTBI primers and the Qiagen OneStep RT-PCR kit were used in a first-round RT-PCR, which was followed by a second-round multiplex PCR, size selection and purification. Sequencing of the libraries was carried out on an Illumina HiSeq2000 in paired-end mode with 100 bp reads. As for the original processing: SOAPnuke was used for read processing, and reads with adapters, uncalled bases, a mean Phred below 15, or no exact constant-primer or identifier match were discarded. High-quality paired reads were merged with COPE v1.2.5. Clonotypes were defined as unique nucleotide sequences and were aligned to IMGT TRB V, D and J references using MiTCR v1.1. The analysis was limited to V-J combinations with a frequency above 0.0001, which together covered around 99% of the repertoires. For each V-J combination, a TCR clonal expansion and chaos score was defined as the ratio of F50 clonal expansion to chaos observed in the TCRdist matrix. Welch's t-statistics and random forest were used to reduce features to more than ten V-J combinations, which were fed into a naive Bayes classifier. The similarity between thyroid and blood repertoires was quantified using the Morisita-Horn index. The raw public data were reprocessed by TCRdb itself: fastp quality trimming at Q25, MiXCR clonotype calling, in-frame beta chains only. Rows with a matching CDR3 protein are joined into one entry that keeps the most common DNA and genes. These V and J calls derive from TCRdb rather than the authors' analysis. The sample profile shows 650,000 to 900,000 distinct CDR3 sequences; 35% to 50% of them were found once. 35% to 55% of the sample rests with the top ten.

The ophthalmopathy patients had moderately to severely active disease, with a Clinical Activity Score of 3 or higher, a NOSPECS grade of 4 or higher, and a disease duration of less than 3 months. Anyone with other autoimmune diseases, uncontrolled infections, pregnancy or lactation was excluded from the study. Clinical symptoms, serum thyroxine, TRAb, thyroid ultrasound and orbital computed tomography were used for diagnosis. Ficoll-Paque density gradient centrifugation was used to isolate PBMCs from 8 to 10 ml of fresh peripheral blood. Total RNA was extracted with Trizol reagent and quality-checked on an Agilent 2100 Bioanalyzer. Deletion took 9 bases off V and 0 bases off J, with a span of 15 bases between the germline ends. The CDR3 runs 14 amino acids, cysteine and phenylalanine included. Only the CDR3 portion is preserved as DNA: 42 bases, with reading frame beginning at the first base. Based on the germline V gene, the CDR1 and CDR2 sequences are SNHLY and FYNNEI.

Points the paper makes about the study in general: In validation, the model predicted ophthalmopathy progression with nearly 71% sensitivity and around 72% specificity; roughly 11 predicted patients were CT-confirmed with GO in a median of roughly 6.8 months. Most expanded thyroid clonotypes with frequency above 0.001 were also detected in blood, suggesting blood repertoires may reflect the thyroid immune response. In cross-validation, the 13-signature model distinguished ophthalmopathy from stable hyperthyroidism with approximately 90% sensitivity and roughly 84% specificity, while in the test set the corresponding values were about 80% and 75%. Sample size was not predetermined statistically, and investigators were not blinded to group allocation.

This clonotype was seen at least ten times. The clone's antigen remains unknown. No base quality values were provided; no much bigger clone lies one nucleotide off. This receptor was taken from an adult man with Graves' ophthalmopathy. The receptor chain draws on TRBV2 and TRBJ2-7; TRBD1 might be the D gene, on 5 matching bases. Specimen: peripheral blood. The CDR3 protein: CASVVRDSSYEQYF. The sequenced DNA is TGTGCCAGTGTCGTACGCGACAGCTCCTACGAGCAGTACTTC.